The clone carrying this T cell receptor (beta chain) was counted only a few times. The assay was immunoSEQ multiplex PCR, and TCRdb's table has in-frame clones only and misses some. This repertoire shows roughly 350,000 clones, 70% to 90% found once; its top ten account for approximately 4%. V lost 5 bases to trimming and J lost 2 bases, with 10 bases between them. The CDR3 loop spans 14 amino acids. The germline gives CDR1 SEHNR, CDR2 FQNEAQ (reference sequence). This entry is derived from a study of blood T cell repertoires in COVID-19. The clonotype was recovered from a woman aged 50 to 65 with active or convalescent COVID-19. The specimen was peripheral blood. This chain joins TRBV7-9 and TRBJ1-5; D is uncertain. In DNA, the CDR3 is TGTGCCAGCAGCCCCAGTTTGGGCAATCAGCCCCAGCATTTT. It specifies CASSPSLGNQPQHF.